This T cell receptor (beta chain) was observed in a study of blood T cell repertoires in COVID-19. As originally analysed: Amplification with reference gene primers provided the estimates of nucleated cell counts. Here immunoSEQ multiplex PCR was the method, and the copy in TCRdb shows in-frame clones only, minus some. That table gives V, J and clone size, and the DNA gave D and trimming. The table has about 260,000 clones, approximately 83% seen once. This clone appeared a single time. The V segment lost 2 bases and the J segment 5 bases; nucleotides outside the gene matches: 10. This CDR3 contains 16 residues. The germline gives CDR1 SGHRS, CDR2 YFSETQ.

The sample taken for sequencing was peripheral blood. This sequence was found in a woman aged 45 to 65 who had recovered from COVID-19. V usage is TRBV5-1 and J usage is TRBJ2-5; 9 positions match TRBD2. This CDR3 reads CASSLPGLAGRETQYF. CDR3 coding DNA: TGCGCCAGCAGCTTACCGGGGCTAGCGGGGCGGGAGACCCAGTACTTC.